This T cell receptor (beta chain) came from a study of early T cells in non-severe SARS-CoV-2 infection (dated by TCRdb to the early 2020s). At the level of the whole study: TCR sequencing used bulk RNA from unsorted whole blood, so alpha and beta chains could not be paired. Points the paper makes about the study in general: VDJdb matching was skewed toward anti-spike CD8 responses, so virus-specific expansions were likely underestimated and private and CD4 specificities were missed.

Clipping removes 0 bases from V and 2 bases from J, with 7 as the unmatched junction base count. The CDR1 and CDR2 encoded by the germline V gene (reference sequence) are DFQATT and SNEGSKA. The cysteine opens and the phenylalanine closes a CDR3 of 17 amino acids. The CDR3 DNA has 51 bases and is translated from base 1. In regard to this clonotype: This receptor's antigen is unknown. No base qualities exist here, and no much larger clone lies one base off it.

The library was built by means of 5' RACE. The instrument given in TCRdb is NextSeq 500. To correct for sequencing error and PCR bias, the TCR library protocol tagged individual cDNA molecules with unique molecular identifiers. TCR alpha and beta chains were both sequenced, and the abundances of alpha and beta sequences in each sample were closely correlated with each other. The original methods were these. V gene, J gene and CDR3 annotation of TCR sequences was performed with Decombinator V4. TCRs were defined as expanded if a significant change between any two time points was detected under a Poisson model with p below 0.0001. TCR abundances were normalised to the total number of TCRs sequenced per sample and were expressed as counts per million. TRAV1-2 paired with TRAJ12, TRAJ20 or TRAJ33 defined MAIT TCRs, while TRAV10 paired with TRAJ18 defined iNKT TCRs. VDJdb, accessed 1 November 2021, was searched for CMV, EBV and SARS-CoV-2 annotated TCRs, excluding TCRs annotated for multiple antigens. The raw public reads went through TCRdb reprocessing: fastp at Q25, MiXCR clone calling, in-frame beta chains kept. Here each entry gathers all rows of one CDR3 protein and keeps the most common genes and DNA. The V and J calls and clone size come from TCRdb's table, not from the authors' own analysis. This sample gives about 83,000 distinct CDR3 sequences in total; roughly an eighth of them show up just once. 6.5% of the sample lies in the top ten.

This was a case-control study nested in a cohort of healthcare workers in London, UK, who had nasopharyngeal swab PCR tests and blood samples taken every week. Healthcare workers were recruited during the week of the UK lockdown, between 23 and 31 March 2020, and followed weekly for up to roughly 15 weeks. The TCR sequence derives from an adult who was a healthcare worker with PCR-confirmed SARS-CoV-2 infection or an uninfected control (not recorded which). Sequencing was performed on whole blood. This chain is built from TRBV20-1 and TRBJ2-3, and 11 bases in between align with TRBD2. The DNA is TGCAGTGCTAGAGATCCCGGGACTAGCGGAATCACAGATACGCAGTATTTT. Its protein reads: CSARDPGTSGITDTQYF.